The present T cell receptor beta chain was sequenced within a study of blood T cell repertoires in COVID-19. Study-wide context: The United States, Italy and Spain were the sources of the acute and convalescent COVID-19 samples. From T cells, B-cell-depleted T cells, or PBMCs came the material, which was cDNA or gDNA.

The table lists this clone with a few counts. How the authors handled the data: Reference gene primers were amplified, and this amplification served to estimate nucleated cell counts. The protocol was immunoSEQ multiplex PCR, while the TCRdb copy is restricted to in-frame clones and leaves out a portion. V and J calls and clone size are as listed in that table; D and trimming were resolved from the DNA. Here the sample spans over 60,000 clones, over 85% being singletons. Germline values: CDR1 LNHDA, CDR2 SQIVND (reference sequence). This CDR3 is built from 16 residues. V was trimmed by 8 bases and J by 8 bases, leaving 24 bases between them.

The chain has TRBV19 and TRBJ1-4; a weak D match, TRBD1 (6 bases). Sequencing used peripheral blood. The sequence derives from a man in his 60s with acute or convalescent COVID-19. CDR3 DNA: TGTGCCAGTTCTCCAGGGGAGAGTCGAGGAGAAGAAAAACTGTTTTTT. Residues: CASSPGESRGEEKLFF.